This T cell receptor (beta chain) was identified during a study of blood T cell repertoires in COVID-19 (TCRdb year 2020). Regarding the research as a whole: Samples from collaborators originated in the United States, Italy and Spain and spanned both the acute and convalescent phases of COVID-19. The material from the prospective study consisted of cDNA or gDNA derived from T cells, B-cell-depleted T cells, or PBMCs. Subjects who had been exposed to COVID-19, were actively infected with it, or had recovered from it provided the deeply sampled blood TCRbeta repertoires that made up the dataset. A freely available public database, intended as a resource for researchers studying the immune response to SARS-CoV-2, is where the repertoires were released. Samples came from the ongoing ImmuneRACE study (first 160 participants) plus 1,254 subjects from 6 global collaborators. A de-identified subject ID, COVID-19 status, age in years and sex were almost always included in the sample metadata. Where HLA class I and class II types were available, the types were taken from metadata supplied by the sample provider, not from assay-based typing.

From cysteine to phenylalanine, the CDR3 is 12 amino acids long. CDR3 DNA only is kept here, 36 bases in frame from base 1. The germline V gene yields MDHEN for CDR1 and SYDVKM for CDR2. The V and J ends are trimmed by 6 bases and 2 bases, leaving 8 bases between them. Comment on this clone: The antigen it recognizes is unknown. Base qualities are not provided; no much larger clone lies one nucleotide away.

Participants in the prospective study were aged roughly 18 to 89 years, lived in about two dozen United States geographic areas, and enrolled through a virtual design. Cohort assignment in the prospective study relied on participant-reported clinical history from a screening survey and a study questionnaire. Recovered participants in ImmuneRACE Cohort 3 were defined by two consecutive negative NP/OP PCR tests, clearance by a healthcare professional, or resolution of symptoms. In the prospective study, whole blood, serum and a nasopharyngeal or oropharyngeal swab were collected from each participant by mobile phlebotomists. Participants in the prospective study had the option to provide additional blood draws and questionnaires over a roughly two-month period. Prospective study blood samples were shipped either frozen or at room temperature before DNA extraction. Study-wide conclusions, independent of this receptor: The quantity of clinical and demographic metadata differed by source and by participant and was supplied without curation.

The immunoSEQ Assay, a bias-controlled multiplex PCR, was used to amplify TCRbeta CDR3 regions from genomic DNA. The published analysis was carried out like this. Nucleated cell counts per sample were estimated from amplification of reference gene primers within the assay. To quantify the absolute abundance of each unique TCRbeta CDR3 rearrangement, sequence reads were collapsed and filtered. Productive Simpson clonality was computed per sample as the square root of Simpson's diversity index over productive rearrangements. The clones in this table, taken by TCRdb from immuneACCESS, are in-frame only. Not every clone is retained; where verified, under half of the shortfall comes from an unresolved V gene, and the cause of the rest is unknown. V, J and clone size were drawn from that table, and D and trimming were deduced from the DNA. Across this sample there are a few hundred thousand clones, with about 83% seen only once. 6% to 7% of the sample goes to the ten largest clones.

Here the chain combines TRBV28 and TRBJ2-7; the best D guess is TRBD2, with 6 bases matching. Material: PBMCs or T cells enriched from blood (not recorded which). This clonotype was sampled from a middle-aged woman who had recovered from COVID-19. The CDR3 reads CASSSGAYEQYF. The nucleotide sequence is TGTGCCAGCAGCTCGGGGGCCTACGAGCAGTACTTC.